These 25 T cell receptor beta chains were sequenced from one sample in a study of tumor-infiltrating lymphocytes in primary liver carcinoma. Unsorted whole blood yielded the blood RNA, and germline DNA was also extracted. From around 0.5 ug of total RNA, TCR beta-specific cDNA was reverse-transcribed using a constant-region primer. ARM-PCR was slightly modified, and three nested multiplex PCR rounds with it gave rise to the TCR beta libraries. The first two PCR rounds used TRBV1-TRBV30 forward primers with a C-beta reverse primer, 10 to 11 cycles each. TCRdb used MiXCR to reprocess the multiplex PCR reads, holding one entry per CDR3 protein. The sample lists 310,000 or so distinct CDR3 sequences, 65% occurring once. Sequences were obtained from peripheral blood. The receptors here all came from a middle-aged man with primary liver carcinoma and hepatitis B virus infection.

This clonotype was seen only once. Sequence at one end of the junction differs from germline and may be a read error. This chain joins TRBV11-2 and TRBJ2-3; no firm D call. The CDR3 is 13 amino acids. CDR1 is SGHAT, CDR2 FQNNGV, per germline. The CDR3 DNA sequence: TGTGCCAGCAACTTAGACCTCACAGATACGCAGTATTTT. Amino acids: CASNLDLTDTQYF.

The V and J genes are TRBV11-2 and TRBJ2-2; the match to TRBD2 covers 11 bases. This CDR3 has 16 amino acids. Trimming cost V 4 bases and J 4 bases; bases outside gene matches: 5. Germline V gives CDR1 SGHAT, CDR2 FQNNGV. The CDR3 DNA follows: TGTGCCAGCAGCTCATGTGGGACTAGCGGCACCGGGGAGCTGTTTTTT. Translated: CASSSCGTSGTGELFF.

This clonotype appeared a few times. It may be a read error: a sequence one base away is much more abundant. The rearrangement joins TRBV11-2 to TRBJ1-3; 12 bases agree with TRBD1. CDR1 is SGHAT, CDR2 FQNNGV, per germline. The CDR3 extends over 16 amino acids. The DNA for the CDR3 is TGTGTCAGCAGCTTAAGGGACAGGGGGCTTGGAAACACCATATATTTT. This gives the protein CVSSLRDRGLGNTIYF.

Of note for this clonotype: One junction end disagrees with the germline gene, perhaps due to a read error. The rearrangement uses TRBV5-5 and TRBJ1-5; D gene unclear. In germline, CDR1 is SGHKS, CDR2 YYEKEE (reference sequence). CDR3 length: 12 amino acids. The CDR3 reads CASSFDGQPQQF. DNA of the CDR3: TGTGCCAGCAGCTTTGATGGTCAGCCCCAGCAATTT.

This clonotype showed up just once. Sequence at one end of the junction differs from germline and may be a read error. The CDR3 protein is CASSSHSGRKSGELFF. The CDR3 DNA sequence: TGTGCCAGCAGTTCTCATAGTGGGAGAAAATCCGGGGAACTGTTTTTT. V usage is TRBV12-3 or TRBV12-4 and J usage is TRBJ2-2, with TRBD2 as a possible D gene (5 bases). This CDR3 has 16 residues.

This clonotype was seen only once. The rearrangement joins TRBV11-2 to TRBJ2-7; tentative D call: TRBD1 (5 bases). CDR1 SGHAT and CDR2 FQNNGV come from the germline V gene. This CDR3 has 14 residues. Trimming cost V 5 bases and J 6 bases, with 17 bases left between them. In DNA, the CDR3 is TGTGCCAGCAGCCTTAGGTCCAGGGTCTCCGAGCAGTACTTC. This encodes CASSLRSRVSEQYF.

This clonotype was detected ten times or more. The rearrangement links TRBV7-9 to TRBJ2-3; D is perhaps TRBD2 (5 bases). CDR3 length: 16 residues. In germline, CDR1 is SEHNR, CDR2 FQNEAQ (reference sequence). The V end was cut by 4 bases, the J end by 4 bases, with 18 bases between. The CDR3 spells CASSSNTGGLADTQYF. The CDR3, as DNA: TGTGCCAGCAGCTCCAACACCGGCGGGCTTGCAGATACGCAGTATTTT.

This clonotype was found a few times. CDR3 loop: CASSQWGLAGASQYF. CDR3 nucleotide sequence: TGCGCCAGCAGTCAATGGGGGCTAGCGGGAGCTTCGCAGTACTTC. This sequence joins TRBV23-1 and TRBJ2-5, with 10 bases aligning to TRBD2. TRBV23-1 is an ORF, with its function uncertain. The CDR3 consists of 15 residues. The ends lost 1 base at V and 11 bases at J; junction bases unmatched: 10.

The CDR3 here is CASSTDRVVSNQPQHF. The CDR3 coding sequence is TGTGCCAGCAGTACGGACAGGGTGGTTAGCAATCAGCCCCAGCATTTT. J is TRBJ1-5 and V is TRBV6-6; 8 bases agree with TRBD1. The CDR3 runs to 16 residues. Unmatched junction bases numbered 6, after V lost 5 bases and J lost 0 bases. Looked up from germline, CDR1 is MNHNY and CDR2 is SVGAGI (reference sequence).

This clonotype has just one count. The CDR3 protein is CASSASRGRGYEQYF. CDR3 nucleotide sequence: TGCGCCAGCAGCGCCTCTAGAGGGAGGGGTTACGAGCAGTACTTC. This chain links TRBV5-1 with TRBJ2-7, with TRBD2 identical over 7 bases. Trimming at V came to 4 bases and at J to 4 bases, leaving 11 bases not matched to a gene. The CDR3 has 15 residues. Germline-derived CDR1 and CDR2 are SGHRS and YFSETQ.

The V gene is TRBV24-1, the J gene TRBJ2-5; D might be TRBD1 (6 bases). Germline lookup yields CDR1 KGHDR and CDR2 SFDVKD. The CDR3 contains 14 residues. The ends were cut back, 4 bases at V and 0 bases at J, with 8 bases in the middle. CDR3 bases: TGTGCCACCAGTGACGACAGGAACCAAGAGACCCAGTACTTC. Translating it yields CATSDDRNQETQYF.

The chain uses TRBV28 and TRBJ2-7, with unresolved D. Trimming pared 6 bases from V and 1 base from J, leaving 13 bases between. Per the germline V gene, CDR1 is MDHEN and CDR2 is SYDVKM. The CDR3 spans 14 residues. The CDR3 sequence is CASSVDRDSYEQYF. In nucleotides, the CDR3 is TGTGCCAGCAGCGTCGATAGGGATTCCTACGAGCAGTACTTC.

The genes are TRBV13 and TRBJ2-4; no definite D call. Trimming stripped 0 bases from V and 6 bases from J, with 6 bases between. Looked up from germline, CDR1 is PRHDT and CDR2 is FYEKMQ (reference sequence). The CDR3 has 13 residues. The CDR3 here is CASSLGVANIQYF. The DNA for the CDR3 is TGTGCCAGCAGCTTAGGAGTTGCAAACATTCAGTACTTC.

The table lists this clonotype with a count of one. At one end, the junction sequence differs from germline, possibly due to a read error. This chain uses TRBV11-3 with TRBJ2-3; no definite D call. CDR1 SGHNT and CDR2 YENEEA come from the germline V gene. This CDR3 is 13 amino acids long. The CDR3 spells CTSSFVSTDTQYF. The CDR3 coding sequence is TGTACCAGCAGCTTCGTCAGCACAGATACGCAGTATTTT. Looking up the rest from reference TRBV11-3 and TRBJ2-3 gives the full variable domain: EAGVVQSPRYKIIEKKQPVAFWCNPISGHNTLYWYLQNLGQGPELLIRYENEEAVDDSQLPKDRFSAERLKGVDSTLKIQPAELGDSAVYLCTSSFVSTDTQYFGPGTRLTVL.

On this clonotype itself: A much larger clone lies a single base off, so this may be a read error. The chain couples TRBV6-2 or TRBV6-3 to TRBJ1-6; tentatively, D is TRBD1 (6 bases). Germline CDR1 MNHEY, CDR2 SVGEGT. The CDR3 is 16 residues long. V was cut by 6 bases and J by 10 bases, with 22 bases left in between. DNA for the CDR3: TGTGCCAGCAGCCGAAGGACAGTGCACGATGGCTCACCCCTCCACTTT. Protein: CASSRRTVHDGSPLHF.

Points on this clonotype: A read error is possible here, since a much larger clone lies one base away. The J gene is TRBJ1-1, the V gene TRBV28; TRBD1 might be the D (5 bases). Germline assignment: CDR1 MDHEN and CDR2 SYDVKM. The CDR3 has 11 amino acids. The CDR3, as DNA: TGTACCAGCAGTTTTGGGGGTGAAGCTTTCTTT. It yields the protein CTSSFGGEAFF.

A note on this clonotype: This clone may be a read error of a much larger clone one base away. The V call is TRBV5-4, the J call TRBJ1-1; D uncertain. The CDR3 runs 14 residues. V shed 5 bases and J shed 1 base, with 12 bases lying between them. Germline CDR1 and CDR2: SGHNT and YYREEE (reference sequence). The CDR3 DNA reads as TGTGCCAGCAGTCTAAGTCTGGCGAACACTGAAGCTTTCTTT. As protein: CASSLSLANTEAFF.

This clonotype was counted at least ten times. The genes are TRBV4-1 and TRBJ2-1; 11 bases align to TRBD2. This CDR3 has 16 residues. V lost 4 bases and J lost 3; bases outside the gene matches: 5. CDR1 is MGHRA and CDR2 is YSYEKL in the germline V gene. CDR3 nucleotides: TGCGCCAGCAGCCGTTCGACTAGCGGGGTCTACAATGAGCAGTTCTTC. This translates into CASSRSTSGVYNEQFF.

CDR3: CVSSLYLPNSPLHF. The DNA of the CDR3 is TGTGTTAGCAGCTTATACCTACCAAATTCACCCCTCCACTTT. The chain joins TRBV11-2 to TRBJ1-6; D remains unclear. The CDR3 sequence is 14 residues long. Looked up from germline, CDR1 is SGHAT and CDR2 is FQNNGV.

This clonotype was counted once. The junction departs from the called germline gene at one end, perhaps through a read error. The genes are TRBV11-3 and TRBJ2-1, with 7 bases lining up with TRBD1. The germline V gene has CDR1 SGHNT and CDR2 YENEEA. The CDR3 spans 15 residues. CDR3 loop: CASSLEQGMANEQFF. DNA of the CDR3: TGTGCCAGCAGCCTAGAACAGGGGATGGCCAATGAGCAGTTCTTC.

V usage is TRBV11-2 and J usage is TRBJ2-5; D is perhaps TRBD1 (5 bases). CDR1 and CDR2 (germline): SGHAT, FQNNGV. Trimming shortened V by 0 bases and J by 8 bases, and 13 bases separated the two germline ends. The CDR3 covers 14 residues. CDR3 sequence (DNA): TGTGCCAGCAGCTTAGATGGGGCTCGAGAAACCCAGTACTTC. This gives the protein CASSLDGARETQYF.

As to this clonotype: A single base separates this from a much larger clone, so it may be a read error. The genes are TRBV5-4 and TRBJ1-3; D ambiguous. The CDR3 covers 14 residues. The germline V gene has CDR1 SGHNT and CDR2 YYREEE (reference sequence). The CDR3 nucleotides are TGTGCCAGCAGCTTGGACAGTCCTGGAAACCCCATATATTTT. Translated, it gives CASSLDSPGNPIYF.

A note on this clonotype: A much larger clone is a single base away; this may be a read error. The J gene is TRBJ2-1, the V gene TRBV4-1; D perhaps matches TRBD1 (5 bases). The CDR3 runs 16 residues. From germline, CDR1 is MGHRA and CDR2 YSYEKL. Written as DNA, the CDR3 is TGCGCCAGCAGCCAAGAGTGGCAGGGTATACCCAATAAGCAGTTCTTC. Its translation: CASSQEWQGIPNKQFF.

The CDR3 sequence is CAIIFSPGGQPQHF. Written as DNA, the CDR3 is TGTGCCATCATTTTCAGTCCGGGGGGTCAGCCCCAGCATTTT. V gene TRBV6-6 combines with J gene TRBJ1-5; TRBD1 is a possible D gene (5 bases). This CDR3 has 14 amino acids. Germline CDR1 is MNHNY and CDR2 is SVGAGI (reference sequence). V shed 10 bases and J shed 6 bases, with 19 bases lying between them.

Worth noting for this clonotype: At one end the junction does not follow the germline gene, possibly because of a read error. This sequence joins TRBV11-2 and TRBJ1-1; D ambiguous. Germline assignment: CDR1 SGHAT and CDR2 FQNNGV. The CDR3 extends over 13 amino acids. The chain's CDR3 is CTSTGSQGTEAFF. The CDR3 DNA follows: TGTACCAGCACCGGGTCCCAAGGGACTGAAGCTTTCTTT.